The sequence of this T cell receptor beta chain was determined in a study of blood T cells in healthy people across ages. The V gene's germline CDR1 is SGHDT and CDR2 YYEEEE. CDR3 size: 14 residues. Trimming left V 2 bases short and J 6 bases short, with 12 bases between. A J-beta primer mix and a sample-barcoded 5' primer were used in a second PCR of roughly 6 to 12 cycles. TCRdb used MiXCR to reprocess the 5' RACE reads, holding one entry per CDR3 protein. Among under 1,100,000 distinct CDR3 sequences listed, around 25% were seen once. This sample was shared with a second study, whose subject was T cells of mothers and their children. That source reports: Barcodes and 2-4 random nucleotides were added by M1S in the second PCR.

The gene calls are TRBV5-6 and TRBJ2-1, with unresolved D. The clonotype comes from a girl aged 2-10 years in good health. Specimen: blood. In DNA, the CDR3 is TGTGCCAGCAGCTTAGGCGGCTGGCGCAATGAGCAGTTCTTC. Residues: CASSLGGWRNEQFF. The variable domain in full, with the rest retrieved from reference TRBV5-6 and TRBJ2-1, is DAGVTQSPTHLIKTRGQQVTLRCSPKSGHDTVSWYQQALGQGPQFIFQYYEEEERQRGNFPDRFSGHQFPNYSSELNVNALLLGDSALYLCASSLGGWRNEQFFGPGTRLTVL.